The 5 T cell receptor beta chains in this list originate from one sample, sequenced in a study of cytomegalovirus exposure and HLA in healthy donors. The PCR contained 60 Vbeta and 13 Jbeta primers. Clones were read by immunoSEQ multiplex PCR, and TCRdb kept only the in-frame ones, dropping some. The sample contains about 120,000 clones, 78% of which appear only once. Input material: PBMCs. The receptor source for this set is a woman under 40 in good health and CMV-seropositive.

This clone showed up just a few times. The rearrangement joins TRBV18 to TRBJ1-4; 9 nucleotides align to TRBD1. V lost 3 bases, J lost 6 bases, and 2 bases stayed unmatched. There are 14 residues in the CDR3. The germline gives CDR1 KGHSH, CDR2 LQKENI. CDR3 sequence reads: CASSPTGGDEKLFF. In DNA form, the CDR3 reads TGTGCCAGCTCACCGACAGGGGGTGATGAAAAACTGTTTTTT.

The CDR3 is CASSPDRRNEKLFF. CDR3 nucleotides: TGTGCCAGCTCACCGGACAGGCGAAATGAAAAACTGTTTTTT. This chain uses TRBV18 with TRBJ1-4, with TRBD1 matching over 7 bases. The CDR3 extends over 14 amino acids. V gave up 3 bases and J gave up 5 bases; unmatched junction bases: 3. Germline CDR1 is KGHSH and CDR2 is LQKENI.

Note on this clone: Germline and junction disagree at one end, which may indicate a read error. The rearrangement uses TRBV7-9 and TRBJ1-1, with 9 bases aligning to TRBD1. The germline CDR1 and CDR2 sequences are SEHNR and FQNEAQ (reference sequence). The CDR3 contains 14 residues. CDR3 DNA sequence: TGTTCCAGCAGCTCGGGACAGGGCGAATCTGAAGCTTTCTTT. This translates into CSSSSGQGESEAFF.

This clone occurred a few times. The chain joins TRBV5-1 to TRBJ1-1; 8 bases agree with TRBD1. The ends lost 0 bases at V and 8 bases at J; junction bases unmatched: 12. CDR1 SGHRS and CDR2 YFSETQ come from the germline V gene. CDR3 length equals 16 residues. DNA for the CDR3: TGCGCCAGCAGCTTGGCGGCAGGGGGCGATATATCCGAAGCTTTCTTT. This translates into CASSLAAGGDISEAFF.

The chain has TRBV28 and TRBJ2-2, with a weak D call TRBD2 (6 bases). V was cut by 8 bases and J by 0 bases, with 10 bases left in between. From germline, CDR1 is MDHEN and CDR2 SYDVKM. The CDR3 extends over 14 amino acids. CDR3: CASWAGTNTGELFF. The CDR3 coding sequence is TGTGCCAGCTGGGCGGGGACGAACACCGGGGAGCTGTTTTTT.